Listed here are 11 T cell receptor beta chains from one sample, sequenced in a study of metastatic and nonmetastatic thyroid tumors (dated by TCRdb to the early 2020s). Receptors were amplified or captured by PCR. This sample was sequenced with an Illumina HiSeq 4000. TCRdb reworked the public reads: Q25 trimming with fastp, MiXCR clone assembly, productive beta chains retained. The sample table holds about 16,000 clones, of which roughly a quarter were seen once. The top ten clones comprise about 14% of the sample. No treatment had been received by any patient before thyroid surgery. The sample consisted of adjacent normal tissue. These receptors originate from a female donor with papillary thyroid cancer or a benign thyroid nodule (not recorded which). Some clones in this sample may be carry-over from other donors' samples.

In the case of this clone: At one boundary the junction diverges from the germline segment, which might be a read error. The chain joins TRBV2 to TRBJ2-6; 9 bases agree with TRBD1. CDR1 is SNHLY, CDR2 FYNNEI, per germline. The CDR3 is 15 residues long. For the CDR3, the DNA is TGTGCCAGCAGAGAACAGGGGGCTGGGGACAACGTCCTGACTTTC. Encoded protein: CASREQGAGDNVLTF.

This clone has just a few counts. This may arise from a read error, as a much more abundant clone is one base away. The chain carries TRBV28 and TRBJ1-1; no clear D gene. V lost 5 bases, J lost 4 bases, and 14 bases lay in between. Germline lookup yields CDR1 MDHEN and CDR2 SYDVKM. This CDR3 is 14 amino acids long. The DNA of the CDR3 is TGTGCCAGCAGTGAGACACGGGAGGGCACTGAAGCTTTCTTT. Its protein is CASSETREGTEAFF.

This clone was seen more than once but under ten times. This chain connects TRBV12-3 or TRBV12-4 to TRBJ2-1; possibly TRBD2 for D (5 bases). This CDR3 spans 13 amino acids. V was pared by 7 bases and J by 10 bases, with 17 bases between. CDR3 nucleotides: TGTGCCAGCACTACCCACCTCCGGGAAGAGCAGTTCTTC. Translation gives CASTTHLREEQFF.

Remarks on this clone: The CDR3 does not end in the conserved phenylalanine or tryptophan, so this is likely a read error. The DNA is left out, because the CDR3 cannot be placed on it with certainty; the CDR3 is given as TCRdb lists it. J is TRBJ1-5 and V is TRBV6-2 or TRBV6-3; the table's D call, TRBD1, was not checked against the DNA. The CDR3 has 17 residues if both end residues are counted. Germline CDR1 and CDR2: MNHEY and SVGEGT. The CDR3 protein is CASSPDRGQHSNQPKHV.

With regard to this clone: Without the conserved terminal phenylalanine or tryptophan, this CDR3 likely stems from a read error. This chain links TRBV11-3 with TRBJ2-7, with 7 bases identical to TRBD2. V dropped 5 bases and J dropped 4; count of bases not matched to a gene: 8. The CDR3 sequence is 14 residues long. Germline CDR1 reads SGHNT; CDR2 reads YENEEA. The CDR3 DNA reads TGTGCCAGCAGCCTCGGTCCTAGCGGTTACGAGCAGTACCTC. It yields the protein CASSLGPSGYEQYL.

The V call is TRBV10-3, the J call TRBJ2-7; 9 bases are shared with TRBD2. Trimming removed 6 bases from V and 5 bases from J; junction bases left unmatched: 8. The CDR3 runs 14 residues. The germline V gene encodes CDR1 ENHRY and CDR2 SYGVKD. In DNA form, the CDR3 reads TGTGCCATCAGCATTAGCGGGAGTAATCACGAGCAGTACTTC. The encoded protein is CAISISGSNHEQYF.

This clone was counted only a few times. The chain is built from TRBV2 and TRBJ2-7, with D uncertain. Germline loops: CDR1 SNHLY, CDR2 FYNNEI. There are 14 residues in the CDR3. The V and J ends lost 1 base and 4 bases respectively, with 11 bases between them. The CDR3 sequence is CASSEVLRPYEQYF. The CDR3 bases are TGTGCCAGCAGTGAAGTTCTGCGCCCTTACGAGCAGTACTTC.

The chain employs TRBV13 and TRBJ2-7, with a tentative D call TRBD1 (5 bases). Trimming took 5 bases from V and 3 from J, leaving 14 bases between them. The CDR3 runs 14 residues. Per the germline V gene, CDR1 is PRHDT and CDR2 is FYEKMQ (reference sequence). CDR3 in DNA: TGTGCCAGCAGCACCAGGGCGCTGGACTACGAGCAGTACTTC. Translated: CASSTRALDYEQYF.

The CDR3 reads CASSPVAGAYEQYF. CDR3 nucleotides: TGTGCCAGCAGTCCTGTAGCGGGGGCCTACGAGCAGTACTTC. This chain uses TRBV28 with TRBJ2-7; TRBD2 matches 9 bases. Germline CDR1 MDHEN, CDR2 SYDVKM. V lost 5 bases to trimming and J lost 2 bases; unmatched junction nucleotides: 4. The CDR3 is 14 amino acids.

Note on this clone: A much larger clonotype is one base distant, so this may be a read error. This CDR3 is also generated by other DNA sequences in the sample. This chain joins TRBV11-2 and TRBJ1-1; D is ambiguous. The CDR3 runs 13 residues. V was clipped by 3 bases and J by 1 base, with 6 bases between them. In germline, CDR1 is SGHAT, CDR2 FQNNGV. The CDR3 here is CASSLWGNTEAFF. As DNA, the CDR3 is TGTGCCAGCAGCTTGTGGGGGAACACTGAAGCTTTCTTT.

This sequence joins TRBV6-1 and TRBJ1-2, with TRBD1 matching 7 bases. Germline assignment: CDR1 MNHNS and CDR2 SASEGT. V gave up 2 bases and J gave up 8 bases; unmatched junction bases: 11. This CDR3 contains 15 residues. This chain's CDR3 is CASSEFSDRVEGYTF. The CDR3 DNA sequence: TGTGCCAGCAGTGAATTTAGCGACAGGGTCGAAGGCTACACCTTC.